This T cell receptor (beta chain) was recovered during a study of blood T cell repertoires in COVID-19 (dated by TCRdb to about 2020). For the wider study: The collaborator samples originated in the United States, Italy and Spain and spanned the acute and convalescent phases of COVID-19. Where available, HLA class I and class II types were taken from metadata supplied by the sample provider and were not determined by assay-based typing. The samples were drawn from the first 160 participants of the ongoing ImmuneRACE study and from under 1,500 subjects provided by 6 global collaborators. The repertoires were made available in a free public database intended to serve as a resource for research on the immune response to SARS-CoV-2. The dataset comprised deeply sampled blood TCRbeta repertoires from subjects exposed to, actively infected with, or recovered from COVID-19. The prospective study material was composed of cDNA or gDNA derived from T cells, B-cell-depleted T cells, or PBMCs. Sample metadata almost always included a de-identified subject ID, COVID-19 status, age in years and sex.

TCRbeta CDR3 regions were amplified from genomic DNA using the immunoSEQ Assay, a bias-controlled multiplex PCR. Turning to the authors' computational methods: Nucleated cell counts per sample were estimated from amplification of reference gene primers within the assay. To quantify the absolute abundance of each unique TCRbeta CDR3 rearrangement, sequence reads were collapsed and filtered. Productive Simpson clonality was computed per sample as the square root of Simpson's diversity index over productive rearrangements. What TCRdb holds here is the immuneACCESS table cut down to in-frame rearrangements. Part of the clones is not present; checked against another copy, under half of the missing clones reflect an unresolved V gene, and the others are unexplained. Clonal size and the V and J genes are those of that table, whereas D and trimming came from the DNA. A total of 100,000 to 150,000 clones appear in this sample, under 90% of them only once. Roughly 3.9% of the sample is held by the ten biggest clonotypes.

Each collaborating institution followed its own protocols to collect whole blood in K2EDTA tubes. Collaborator samples were shipped for TCRbeta analysis as frozen whole blood, isolated PBMCs, or DNA extracted from either sample type. Study-level results and caveats: The amount of clinical and demographic metadata varied by source and participant and was provided uncurated.

As regards this clone: Its antigen has not been determined. No clone much larger than this one lies a single base away; base qualities are absent.

The sequence came from a man aged 60 to 69 with acute or convalescent COVID-19. Sequencing was carried out using peripheral blood.

The CDR3 reads CAWSVQGRGGSAGNTIYF. DNA sequence: TGTGCCTGGAGTGTACAAGGGCGCGGGGGTTCGGCTGGAAACACCATATATTTT. The chain joins TRBV30 to TRBJ1-3; TRBD1 is possibly the D segment (5 matching bases). Between the V and J ends, shortened by 0 bases and 2 bases respectively, the junction contains 20 bases. CDR1 and CDR2 are read off the germline V gene (reference sequence) as GTSNPN and SVGIG. From its cysteine to its phenylalanine, the CDR3 spans 18 amino acids. Only the CDR3 portion is preserved as DNA: 54 bases, with reading frame beginning at the first base.